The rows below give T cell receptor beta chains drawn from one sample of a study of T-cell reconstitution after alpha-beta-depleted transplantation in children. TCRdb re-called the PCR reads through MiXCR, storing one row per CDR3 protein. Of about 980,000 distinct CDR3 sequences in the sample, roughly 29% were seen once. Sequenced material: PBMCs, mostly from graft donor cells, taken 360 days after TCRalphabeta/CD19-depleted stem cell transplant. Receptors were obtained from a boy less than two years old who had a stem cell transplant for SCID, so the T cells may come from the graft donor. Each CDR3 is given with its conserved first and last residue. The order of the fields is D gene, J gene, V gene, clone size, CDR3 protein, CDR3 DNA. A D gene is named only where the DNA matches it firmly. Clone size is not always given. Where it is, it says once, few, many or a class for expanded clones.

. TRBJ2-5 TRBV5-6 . CASSGDRRVGIQETQYF TGTGCCAGCAGCGGTGACCGCAGGGTCGGCATACAAGAGACCCAGTACTTC
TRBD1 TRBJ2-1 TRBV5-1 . CASSLSDRGLPSSYNEQFF TGCGCCAGCAGCTTGTCGGACAGGGGGCTACCCAGCTCCTACAATGAGCAGTTCTTC
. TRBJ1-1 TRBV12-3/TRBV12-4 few CASSLQGWSTEAFF TGTGCCAGCAGCCTCCAGGGCTGGAGCACTGAAGCTTTCTTT
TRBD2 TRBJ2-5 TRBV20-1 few CSATSGGARETQYF TGCAGTGCTACGAGCGGGGGGGCCAGGGAGACCCAGTACTTC
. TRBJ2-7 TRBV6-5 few CASSYSTKGPYEQYF TGTGCCAGCAGTTACTCGACGAAGGGCCCCTACGAGCAGTACTTC
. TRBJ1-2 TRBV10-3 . CAISEMGNYGYTF TGTGCCATCAGTGAAATGGGGAACTATGGCTACACCTTC
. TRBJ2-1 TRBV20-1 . CSARTRDHGQSIF TGCAGTGCTAGAACTCGAGACCACGGTCAGTCCATCTTC
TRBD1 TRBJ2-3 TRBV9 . CASSSRTGANTDTQYF TGTGCCAGCAGCTCCCGGACAGGGGCCAACACAGATACGCAGTATTTT
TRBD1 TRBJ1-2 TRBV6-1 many CASSPDRVGYGYTF TGTGCCAGCAGTCCGGACAGGGTAGGCTATGGCTACACCTTC
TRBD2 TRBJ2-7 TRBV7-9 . CASSDGTSGTYEQYF TGTGCCAGCAGCGACGGGACTAGCGGGACCTACGAGCAGTACTTC
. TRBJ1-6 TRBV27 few CATKRAASSYNSPLHF TGTGCCACCAAAAGGGCAGCCAGCTCCTATAATTCACCCCTCCACTTT
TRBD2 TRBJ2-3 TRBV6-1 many CASSGTSGTDTQYF TGTGCCAGCAGCGGGACTAGCGGCACAGATACGCAGTATTTT
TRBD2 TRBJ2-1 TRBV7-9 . CASSLGTGGAIDEQFF TGTGCCAGCAGCTTAGGCACCGGGGGGGCAATCGATGAGCAGTTCTTC